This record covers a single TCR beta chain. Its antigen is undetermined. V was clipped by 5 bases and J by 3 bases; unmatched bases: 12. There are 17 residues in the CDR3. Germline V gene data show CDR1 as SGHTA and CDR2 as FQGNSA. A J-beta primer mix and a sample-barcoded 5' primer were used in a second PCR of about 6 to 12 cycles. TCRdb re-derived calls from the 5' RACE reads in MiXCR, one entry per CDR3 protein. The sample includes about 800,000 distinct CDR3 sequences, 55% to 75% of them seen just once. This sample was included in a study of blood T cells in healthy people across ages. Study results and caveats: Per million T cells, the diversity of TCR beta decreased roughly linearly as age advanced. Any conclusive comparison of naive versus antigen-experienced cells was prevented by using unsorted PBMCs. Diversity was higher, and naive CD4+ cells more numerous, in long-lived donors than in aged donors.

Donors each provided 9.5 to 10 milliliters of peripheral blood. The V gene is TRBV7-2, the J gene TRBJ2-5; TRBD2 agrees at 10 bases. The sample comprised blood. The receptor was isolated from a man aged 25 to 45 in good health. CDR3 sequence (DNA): TGTGCCAGCAGCCCCTGGGGAGCGGGGGGGCTGGAAGAGACCCAGTACTTC. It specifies CASSPWGAGGLEETQYF.